The clone carrying this T cell receptor beta chain occurred a few times. The J segment lost 7 bases and the V segment lost 5 bases, leaving 1 base of the junction unmatched. This CDR3 is built from 13 residues. Germline assignment: CDR1 GTSNPN and CDR2 SVGIG (reference sequence). With 60 Vbeta and 13 Jbeta primers, the PCR was carried out. Assay: immunoSEQ multiplex PCR; the TCRdb copy retains only in-frame clones and omits some. The sample carries about 52,000 clones, around 70% recorded once. This sample was taken from a study of cytomegalovirus exposure and HLA in healthy donors. Sequenced sample: PBMCs. The clonotype originates from a woman aged 45-65 years in good health and CMV-seronegative. The chain is built from TRBV30 and TRBJ2-1, with 14 bases fitting TRBD2. Here the CDR3 DNA reads TGTGCCTGGGGGACTAGCGGGAGTAATGAGCAGTTCTTC. This gives the protein CAWGTSGSNEQFF.